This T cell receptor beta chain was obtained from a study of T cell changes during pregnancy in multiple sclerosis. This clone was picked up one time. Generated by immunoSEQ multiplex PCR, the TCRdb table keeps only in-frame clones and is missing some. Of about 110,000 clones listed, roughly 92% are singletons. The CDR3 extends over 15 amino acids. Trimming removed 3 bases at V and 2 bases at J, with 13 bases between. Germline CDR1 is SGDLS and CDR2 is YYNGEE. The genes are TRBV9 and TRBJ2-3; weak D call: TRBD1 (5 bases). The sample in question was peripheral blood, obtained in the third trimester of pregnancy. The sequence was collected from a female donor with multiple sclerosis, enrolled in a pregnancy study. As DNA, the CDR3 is TGTGCCAGCAGCGGCCCGAAGGGGCTCACAGATACGCAGTATTTT. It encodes CASSGPKGLTDTQYF.